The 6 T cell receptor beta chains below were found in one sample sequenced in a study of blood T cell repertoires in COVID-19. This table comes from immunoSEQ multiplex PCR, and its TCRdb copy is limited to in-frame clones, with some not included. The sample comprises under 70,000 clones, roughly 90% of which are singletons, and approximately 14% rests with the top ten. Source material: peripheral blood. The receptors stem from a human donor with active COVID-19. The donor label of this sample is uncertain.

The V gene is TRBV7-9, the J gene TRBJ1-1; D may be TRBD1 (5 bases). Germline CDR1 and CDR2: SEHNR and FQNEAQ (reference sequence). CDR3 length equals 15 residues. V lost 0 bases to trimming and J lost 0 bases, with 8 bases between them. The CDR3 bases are TGTGCCAGCAGCTTAGCGCAGGGCCTGAACACTGAAGCTTTCTTT. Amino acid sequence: CASSLAQGLNTEAFF.

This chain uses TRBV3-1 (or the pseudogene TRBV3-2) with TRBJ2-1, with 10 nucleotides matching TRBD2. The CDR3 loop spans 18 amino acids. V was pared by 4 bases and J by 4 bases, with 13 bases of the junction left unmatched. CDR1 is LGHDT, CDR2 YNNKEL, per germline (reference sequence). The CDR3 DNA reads TGTGCCAGCAGCCTTAAGGGGATAGCGGGGGGATCGTACAATGAGCAGTTCTTC. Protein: CASSLKGIAGGSYNEQFF.

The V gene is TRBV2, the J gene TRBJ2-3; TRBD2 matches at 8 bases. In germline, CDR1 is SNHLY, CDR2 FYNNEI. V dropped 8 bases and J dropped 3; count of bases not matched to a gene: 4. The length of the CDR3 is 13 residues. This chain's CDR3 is CASQTSATDTQYF. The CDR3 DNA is TGTGCCAGCCAGACTAGCGCAACAGATACGCAGTATTTT.

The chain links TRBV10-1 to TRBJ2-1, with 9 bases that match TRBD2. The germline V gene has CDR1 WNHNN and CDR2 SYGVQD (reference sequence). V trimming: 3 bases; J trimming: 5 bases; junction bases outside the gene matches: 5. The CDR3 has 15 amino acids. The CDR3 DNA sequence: TGCGCCAGCAGTGAAAGGGCTAGCGGGAACAATGAGCAGTTCTTC. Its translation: CASSERASGNNEQFF.

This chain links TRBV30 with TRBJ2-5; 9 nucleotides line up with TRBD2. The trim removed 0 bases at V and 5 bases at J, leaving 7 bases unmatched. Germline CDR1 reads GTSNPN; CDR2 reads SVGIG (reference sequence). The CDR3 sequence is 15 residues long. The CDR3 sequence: CAWSVAGGPGETQYF. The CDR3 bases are TGTGCCTGGAGTGTGGCGGGAGGGCCAGGGGAGACCCAGTACTTC.

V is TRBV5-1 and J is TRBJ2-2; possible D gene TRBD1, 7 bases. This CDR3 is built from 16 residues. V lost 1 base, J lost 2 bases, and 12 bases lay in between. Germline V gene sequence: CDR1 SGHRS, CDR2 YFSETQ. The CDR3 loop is CASSLIRGENTGELFF. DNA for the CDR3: TGCGCCAGCAGCTTGATCAGGGGGGAAAACACCGGGGAGCTGTTTTTT.